These 30 T cell receptor beta chains share one sample of origin, sequenced in a study of blood T cell repertoires in COVID-19. Sequenced by immunoSEQ multiplex PCR; TCRdb stores in-frame clones only, minus some. The table has more than 250,000 clones, over 75% seen once. The sequencing sample was made of peripheral blood. All receptors come from a man over 45 with active or convalescent COVID-19.

The table lists this clone with a count of one. The chain has TRBV18 and TRBJ1-1, with D maybe TRBD1 (6 bases). V shed 0 bases and J shed 2 bases, with 19 bases lying between them. The CDR3 extends over 18 amino acids. In germline, CDR1 is KGHSH, CDR2 LQKENI. This chain's CDR3 is CASSPPFRVGGLNTEAFF. Here the CDR3 DNA reads TGTGCCAGCTCACCACCGTTCCGCGTAGGGGGATTAAACACTGAAGCTTTCTTT.

This clone turned up a few times. The J gene is TRBJ1-5, the V gene TRBV20-1, with no clear D. Germline V gives CDR1 DFQATT, CDR2 SNEGSKA (reference sequence). V was shortened by 3 bases and J by 2 bases, with 14 bases between the two germline ends. The CDR3 is 15 residues long. CDR3 sequence reads: CSASIPGFGNQPQHF. In nucleotides, the CDR3 is TGCAGTGCTAGTATTCCGGGATTCGGCAATCAGCCCCAGCATTTT.

CDR3 nucleotide sequence: TGTGCCAGCAGCTTGGCCGGGGGGTATACGGAAGAGACCCAGTACTTC. Translation: CASSLAGGYTEETQYF. This chain joins TRBV5-4 and TRBJ2-5; 7 bases are shared with TRBD2. This CDR3 has 16 amino acids. Germline lookup yields CDR1 SGHNT and CDR2 YYREEE (reference sequence). V lost 0 bases and J lost 3; bases outside the gene matches: 8.

The V call is TRBV28, the J call TRBJ1-2, with 9 bases that match TRBD1. Germline-derived CDR1 and CDR2 are MDHEN and SYDVKM. The length of the CDR3 is 14 residues. V shed 5 bases and J 4 bases; nucleotides not matched to a gene: 5. CDR3 sequence: CASSTGGPVYGYTF. CDR3 sequence (DNA): TGTGCCAGCAGTACAGGGGGCCCGGTCTATGGCTACACCTTC.

The V gene is TRBV28, the J gene TRBJ2-3; D is ambiguous. Germline V gives CDR1 MDHEN, CDR2 SYDVKM. The CDR3 contains 14 residues. V lost 7 bases, J lost 3 bases, and 14 bases lay in between. The CDR3 bases are TGTGCCAGCAATCCAAGCCCCGGGACAGATACGCAGTATTTT. Translated, it gives CASNPSPGTDTQYF.

This clone appeared many times. This CDR3 reads CASSPRQGNTGELFF. The CDR3 nucleotides are TGTGCCAGCAGCCCCCGACAGGGGAACACCGGGGAGCTGTTTTTT. The gene calls are TRBV9 and TRBJ2-2; 7 positions agree with TRBD1. Germline V lookup: CDR1 SGDLS, CDR2 YYNGEE. This CDR3 spans 15 amino acids. The V segment lost 4 bases and the J segment 1 base; nucleotides outside the gene matches: 4.

This clone was recorded only once. The CDR3 region has the DNA TGTGCCAGCAGCCAAGATCCCGGAGACGTTGAGCAGTTCTTC. Amino acid sequence: CASSQDPGDVEQFF. This chain connects TRBV3-1 (or the pseudogene TRBV3-2) to TRBJ2-1; D not certain. Trimming cost V 0 bases and J 9 bases, with 12 bases left between them. This CDR3 is built from 14 residues. Germline CDR1 is LGHDT and CDR2 is YNNKEL (reference sequence).

V gene TRBV11-2 combines with J gene TRBJ1-2; maybe TRBD1 (5 bases). Germline CDR1 reads SGHAT; CDR2 reads FQNNGV. CDR3 length: 16 amino acids. Trimming stripped 5 bases from V and 4 bases from J, with 20 bases between. CDR3 nucleotide sequence: TGTGCCAGCAGCCCCAATGGAGGGGATTCTCCCTATGGCTACACCTTC. This sequence encodes CASSPNGGDSPYGYTF.

V gene TRBV27 combines with J gene TRBJ1-1; no clear D. The CDR3 length is 13 residues. Trimming shortened V by 6 bases and J by 0 bases, and 8 bases separated the two germline ends. Germline V gene data show CDR1 as MNHEY and CDR2 as SMNVEV (reference sequence). The CDR3 reads CASSPYVNTEAFF. The CDR3 DNA follows: TGTGCCAGCAGCCCCTATGTGAACACTGAAGCTTTCTTT.

This chain uses TRBV6-1 with TRBJ1-4, with a possible D match to TRBD1 (6 bases). The germline gives CDR1 MNHNS, CDR2 SASEGT. V lost 3 bases, J lost 4 bases, and 15 bases lay in between. The CDR3 totals 16 residues. The CDR3 DNA sequence: TGTGCCAGCAGTGAGTATAGGGACACGAATAATGAAAAACTGTTTTTT. Translated, it gives CASSEYRDTNNEKLFF.

This clone came up many times. The chain joins TRBV11-2 to TRBJ2-7; tentatively, D is TRBD1 (5 bases). The CDR3 has 15 residues. Per germline, CDR1 SGHAT and CDR2 FQNNGV. V lost 1 base, J lost 0 bases, and 10 bases lay in between. This CDR3 reads CASSLGPDNSYEQYF. The CDR3 bases are TGTGCCAGCAGCTTAGGCCCGGACAACTCCTACGAGCAGTACTTC.

This sequence joins TRBV30 and TRBJ2-5; perhaps TRBD2 as D (6 bases). This CDR3 region has 13 residues. The V gene lost 3 bases and the J gene lost 4 bases, with 12 bases spanning the gap. Germline-derived CDR1 and CDR2 are GTSNPN and SVGIG (reference sequence). Here the CDR3 DNA reads TGTGCCTGGAGACAAACCGGGAGAGAGACCCAGTACTTC. It is translated as CAWRQTGRETQYF.

This chain connects TRBV20-1 to TRBJ2-5; maybe TRBD1 (6 bases). The germline V gene has CDR1 DFQATT and CDR2 SNEGSKA (reference sequence). Trimming removed 7 bases at V and 7 bases at J, with 10 bases between. CDR3 length: 10 residues. The chain's CDR3 is CSGLQGTQYF. CDR3 nucleotide sequence: TGCAGTGGTCTACAGGGGACCCAGTACTTC.

The genes are TRBV18 and TRBJ2-6, with 9 positions matching TRBD1. Per the germline V gene, CDR1 is KGHSH and CDR2 is LQKENI. The ends lost 3 bases at V and 0 bases at J; junction bases unmatched: 12. The CDR3 sequence is 20 residues long. In DNA form, the CDR3 reads TGTGCCAGCTCACCCATGCGACCGGGACAGGGCCACTCTGGGGCCAACGTCCTGACTTTC. This codes for CASSPMRPGQGHSGANVLTF.

V gene TRBV30 combines with J gene TRBJ2-7; 7 bases align to TRBD1. V lost 2 bases, J lost 3 bases, and 7 bases stayed unmatched. Germline V lookup: CDR1 GTSNPN, CDR2 SVGIG (reference sequence). The CDR3 spans 14 residues. The CDR3 DNA sequence: TGTGCCTGGAGTACCTCGACAGGGATCTACGAGCAGTACTTC. Encoded protein: CAWSTSTGIYEQYF. The whole variable domain, filled in from reference TRBV30 and TRBJ2-7, reads SQTIHQWPATLVQPVGSPLSLECTVEGTSNPNLYWYRQAAGRGLQLLFYSVGIGQISSEVPQNLSASRPQDRQFILSSKKLLLSDSGFYLCAWSTSTGIYEQYFGPGTRLTVT.

The chain is built from TRBV28 and TRBJ1-5, with D unclear. V shed 0 bases and J shed 11 bases, with 11 bases lying between them. Germline V gives CDR1 MDHEN, CDR2 SYDVKM. The CDR3 extends over 13 amino acids. Here the CDR3 DNA reads TGTGCCAGCAGTTTATGGGGCGAATTGGCCCAGCATTTT. This sequence encodes CASSLWGELAQHF.

The chain combines TRBV10-2 with TRBJ1-6; D is ambiguous. CDR3 size: 18 residues. Germline V gene lookup returns CDR1 WSHSY and CDR2 SAAADI. The V end lost 2 bases, the J end lost 6 bases, and 20 bases lay between the germline ends. Written as DNA, the CDR3 is TGCGCCAGCAGTGAGGCAGTTCCAGTAATCGCCATTAATTCACCCCTCCACTTT. Its translation is CASSEAVPVIAINSPLHF.

This clone was seen a single time. The chain combines TRBV5-8 with TRBJ1-2; D call uncertain. The germline CDR1 and CDR2 sequences are SGHTS and YDEGEE. The CDR3 runs to 16 residues. V gave up 7 bases and J gave up 8 bases, with 27 bases separating them. This CDR3 is CASRLSGSPTYGGYTF. The CDR3 nucleotides are TGTGCCAGCCGACTATCAGGTTCCCCCACTTATGGCGGCTACACCTTC. The whole variable domain, filled in from reference TRBV5-8 and TRBJ1-2, reads EAGVTQSPTHLIKTRGQQATLRCSPISGHTSVYWYQQALGLGLQFLLWYDEGEERNRGNFPPRFSGRQFPNYSSELNVNALELEDSALYLCASRLSGSPTYGGYTFGSGTRLTVV.

The table lists this clone with a few counts. The rearrangement joins TRBV11-2 to TRBJ2-5; 9 bases are a match to TRBD1. The CDR3 spans 19 residues. Losses at the gene ends were 1 base for V and 1 base for J; bases not matched to a gene: 13. Germline CDR1 is SGHAT and CDR2 is FQNNGV. CDR3: CASSLGQPGQGRPQETQYF. In DNA, the CDR3 is TGTGCCAGCAGCTTAGGTCAACCGGGACAGGGTCGACCCCAAGAGACCCAGTACTTC.

In its sample, this clone was seen once. The chain links TRBV6-5 to TRBJ1-5; D call uncertain. Germline V gene lookup returns CDR1 MNHEY and CDR2 SVGAGI. The CDR3 has 15 residues. V lost 2 bases, J lost 0 bases, and 8 bases lay in between. The chain's CDR3 is CASSYARGSNQPQHF. For the CDR3, the DNA is TGTGCCAGCAGTTACGCCCGGGGTAGCAATCAGCCCCAGCATTTT.

The CDR3 spells CASSLFWPESNYGYTF. CDR3 sequence (DNA): TGCGCCAGCAGCTTGTTTTGGCCAGAATCTAACTATGGCTACACCTTC. The chain employs TRBV5-1 and TRBJ1-2; D gene uncertain. This CDR3 contains 16 residues. The germline CDR1 and CDR2 sequences are SGHRS and YFSETQ. Trimming removed 1 base from V and 0 bases from J, with 13 bases in between.

The rearrangement links TRBV30 to TRBJ1-1, with D perhaps TRBD1 (5 bases). Germline CDR1 is GTSNPN and CDR2 is SVGIG (reference sequence). V dropped 8 bases and J dropped 6 bases, with 13 bases sitting between them. This CDR3 is built from 11 residues. The CDR3 loop reads CAVDSGAEAFF. As DNA, the CDR3 is TGTGCCGTCGACAGCGGGGCTGAAGCTTTCTTT. The variable domain in full, completed from reference TRBV30 and TRBJ1-1, reads SQTIHQWPATLVQPVGSPLSLECTVEGTSNPNLYWYRQAAGRGLQLLFYSVGIGQISSEVPQNLSASRPQDRQFILSSKKLLLSDSGFYLCAVDSGAEAFFGQGTRLTVV.

This chain links TRBV7-2 with TRBJ1-1; D ambiguous. Looked up from germline, CDR1 is SGHTA and CDR2 is FQGNSA. The V end lost 6 bases, the J end lost 11 bases, and 13 bases lay between the germline ends. CDR3 length: 11 residues. The CDR3 region is CASSEGPRAFF. CDR3 sequence (DNA): TGTGCCAGCAGTGAGGGCCCTCGGGCTTTCTTT.

J is TRBJ2-7 and V is TRBV9, with 15 bases fitting TRBD2. CDR3 length: 18 residues. Germline assignment: CDR1 SGDLS and CDR2 YYNGEE. V dropped 0 bases and J dropped 3; count of bases not matched to a gene: 7. The CDR3 here is CASSVAGTSGGLVYEQYF. In nucleotides, the CDR3 is TGTGCCAGCAGCGTAGCAGGGACTAGCGGGGGGCTTGTCTACGAGCAGTACTTC.

CDR3 region: CASSLGSGGATEAFF. The CDR3 coding sequence is TGTGCCAGCAGCTTAGGGTCTGGGGGCGCGACTGAAGCTTTCTTT. The V gene is TRBV7-3, the J gene TRBJ1-1; D is perhaps TRBD1 (6 bases). The CDR3 has 15 amino acids. V was pared by 2 bases and J by 5 bases, with 15 bases between. Germline V gene data show CDR1 as SGHTA and CDR2 as FQGTGA.

The CDR3 is CASRPGGAQSYEQYF. The CDR3 region has the DNA TGCGCCAGCAGGCCGGGGGGGGCCCAGTCCTACGAGCAGTACTTC. The chain uses TRBV5-1 and TRBJ2-7; TRBD2 matches at 8 bases. V shed 5 bases and J 1 base; nucleotides not matched to a gene: 8. This CDR3 contains 15 residues. Looked up from germline, CDR1 is SGHRS and CDR2 is YFSETQ.

The chain uses TRBV5-4 and TRBJ2-7, with TRBD2 matching over 7 bases. V lost 0 bases, J lost 0 bases, and 6 bases stayed unmatched. There are 16 residues in the CDR3. The germline V gene has CDR1 SGHNT and CDR2 YYREEE (reference sequence). This CDR3 reads CASSLGTSVSSYEQYF. The CDR3 DNA reads as TGTGCCAGCAGCTTGGGTACTAGCGTGAGCTCCTACGAGCAGTACTTC.

V and J are TRBV7-6 and TRBJ2-3; 7 bases are a match to TRBD1. This CDR3 has 16 residues. The V segment lost 3 bases and the J segment 2 bases; nucleotides outside the gene matches: 8. In germline, CDR1 is SGHVS, CDR2 FNYEAQ. The chain's CDR3 is CASSFTGTAATDTQYF. CDR3 nucleotides: TGTGCCAGCAGCTTCACCGGGACAGCGGCCACAGATACGCAGTATTTT.

The rearrangement uses TRBV5-1 and TRBJ2-1, with 9 bases aligning to TRBD2. CDR3 length equals 16 residues. Germline V gives CDR1 SGHRS, CDR2 YFSETQ. With V trimmed by 0 bases and J by 3 bases, 4 bases remained unmatched. Here the CDR3 DNA reads TGCGCCAGCAGCTTGGGTTCTAGCGGGGTCTACAATGAGCAGTTCTTC. This gives the protein CASSLGSSGVYNEQFF.

The rearrangement links TRBV7-9 to TRBJ1-1; no clear D gene. Trimming pared 5 bases from V and 2 bases from J, leaving 9 bases between. The length of the CDR3 is 13 residues. CDR1 and CDR2 (germline): SEHNR, FQNEAQ (reference sequence). CDR3 sequence reads: CASSPDINTEAFF. The DNA of the CDR3 is TGTGCCAGCAGCCCAGATATAAACACTGAAGCTTTCTTT.